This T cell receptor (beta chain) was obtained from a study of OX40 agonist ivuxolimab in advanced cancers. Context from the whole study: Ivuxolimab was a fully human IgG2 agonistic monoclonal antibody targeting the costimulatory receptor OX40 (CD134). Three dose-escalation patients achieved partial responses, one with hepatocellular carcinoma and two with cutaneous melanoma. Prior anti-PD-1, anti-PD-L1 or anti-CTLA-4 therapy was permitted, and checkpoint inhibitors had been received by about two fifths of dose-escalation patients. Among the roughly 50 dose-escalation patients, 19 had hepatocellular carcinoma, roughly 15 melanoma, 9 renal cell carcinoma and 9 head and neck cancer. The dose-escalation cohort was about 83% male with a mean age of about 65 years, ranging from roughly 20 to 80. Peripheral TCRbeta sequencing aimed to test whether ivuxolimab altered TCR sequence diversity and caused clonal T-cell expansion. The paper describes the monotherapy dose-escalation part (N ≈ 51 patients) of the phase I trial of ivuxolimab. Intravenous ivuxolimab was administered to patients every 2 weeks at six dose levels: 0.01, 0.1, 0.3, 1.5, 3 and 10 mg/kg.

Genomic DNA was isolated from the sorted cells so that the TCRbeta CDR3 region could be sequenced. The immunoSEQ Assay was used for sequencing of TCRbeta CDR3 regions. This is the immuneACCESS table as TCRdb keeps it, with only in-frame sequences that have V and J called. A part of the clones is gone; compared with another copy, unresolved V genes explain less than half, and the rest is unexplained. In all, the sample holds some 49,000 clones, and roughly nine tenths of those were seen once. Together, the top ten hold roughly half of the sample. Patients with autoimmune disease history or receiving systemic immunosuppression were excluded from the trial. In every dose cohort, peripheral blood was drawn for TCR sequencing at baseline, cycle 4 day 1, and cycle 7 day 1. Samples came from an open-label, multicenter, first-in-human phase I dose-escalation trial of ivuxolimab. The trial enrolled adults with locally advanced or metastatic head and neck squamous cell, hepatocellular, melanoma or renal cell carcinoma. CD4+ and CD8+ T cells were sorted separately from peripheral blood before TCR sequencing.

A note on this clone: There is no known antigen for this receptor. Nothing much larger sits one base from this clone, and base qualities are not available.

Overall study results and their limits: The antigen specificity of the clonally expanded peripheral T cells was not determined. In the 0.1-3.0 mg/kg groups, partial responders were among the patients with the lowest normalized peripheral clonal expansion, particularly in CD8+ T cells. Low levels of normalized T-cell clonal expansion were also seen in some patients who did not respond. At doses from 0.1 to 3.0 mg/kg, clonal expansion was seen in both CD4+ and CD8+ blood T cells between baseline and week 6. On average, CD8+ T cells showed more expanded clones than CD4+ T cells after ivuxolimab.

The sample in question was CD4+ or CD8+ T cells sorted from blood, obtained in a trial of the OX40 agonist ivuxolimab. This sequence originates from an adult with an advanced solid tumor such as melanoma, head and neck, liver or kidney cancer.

For the CDR3, the sequence is CASSFWGGNYEQYF. In nucleotides, the sequence is TGTGCCAGCAGTTTCTGGGGGGGTAACTACGAGCAGTACTTC. Recombination joined TRBV27 with TRBJ2-5, and TRBD2 aligns with 7 junction nucleotides. The tail of the sequence fits TRBJ2-7 better, so the J call may be wrong. From the cysteine up to the phenylalanine, the CDR3 has a length of 14 residues. The entry retains the CDR3 DNA only, 42 bases that are in frame from base 1. CDR1 and CDR2 are read off the germline V gene (reference sequence) as MNHEY and SMNVEV.